This paragraph reports one T cell receptor beta chain. Its specific antigen is unknown. Per-nucleotide qualities are absent, and no much larger clonotype sits a single base away. This entry belongs to a study of T cell responses to AZD1222 COVID-19 vaccine (TCRdb year 2021). In the study overall: A total of under 250 trial participants underwent TCR sequencing, of whom 207 had received two doses of AZD1222 and around 25 had received two doses of the MenACWY control vaccine. Trial participants were enrolled by age into subgroups of 18-55, 56-69 and 70-plus years, and roughly 150, 30 and 60 TCR-sequenced participants, respectively, were included in these subgroups. What the work shows at the level of the full study, not this receptor alone: Because no day 14 peak-response samples were available, repertoires were characterized only after the peak T cell response. Participants were mostly white British and included more females than males, and it was suggested by the authors that clonal diversity may have been underestimated. CD4 TCRs associated with the vaccine covered the entire spike protein, and the dominant responses were in regions 160-218 and 743-854. After two AZD1222 doses, spike-specific TCR breadth and depth were significantly higher than at day 0 and than in MenACWY recipients. Epitopes outside the regions mutated in the B.1.351 and B.1.1.7 variants were reportedly recognized by nearly half of the unique spike-specific TCRs. Conclusions about previously exposed vaccinees are limited, since just five to seven AZD1222 recipients were seropositive for SARS-CoV-2 at baseline. The 56-69-year group was small, and its depth increase did not reach significance, likely because of low power.

Explained via the paper, the time point label denotes: baseline before first vaccination. The meaning of the sample's treatment or condition label: meningococcal conjugate vaccine given as trial control. Vaccinee samples were obtained from the UK trials COV001 and COV002, which included a single-blind randomized controlled phase 2/3 trial of AZD1222 (ChAdOx1 nCoV-19) in healthy adults. For TCRbeta chain sequencing, PBMC samples from trial participants were taken at day 0 and at day 28 after the second dose. V loses 5 bases of germline sequence and J loses 4 bases, and the interval between the two ends is 14 bases. The CDR3, cysteine through phenylalanine, is 14 amino acids long. The retained sequence is limited to the CDR3, 42 bases, with the frame set at the first base. CDR1 is given as LGHNT and CDR2 as FRNRAP, both from the germline V gene. The CDR3 regions of human TCRbeta chains were analyzed by immunosequencing. The paper's processing steps were these. Repertoire TCRs were checked for matches against a reference library of SARS-CoV-2-specific TCRs that had been generated using the MIRA antigen-specificity platform. Breadth meant the fraction of unique TCRs that were SARS-CoV-2-associated, whereas depth meant the fraction of total T cells that were SARS-CoV-2-associated. Using the MIRA data, each spike-specific TCR was assigned both to the spike region to which the TCR was reactive and to a CD4 or CD8 class. Log10-transformed breadth and depth values were compared by one-way ANOVA with Sidak's multiple comparisons tests. TCRdb stores this immuneACCESS table with in-frame sequences only. Part of the clones is absent; in the studies checked, under half of the shortfall reflects unresolved V genes, and no reason is known for the rest. V, J and clone size derive from that table, while D and trimming were established from the DNA sequence. The sample records about 110,000 clones, 88% of which are singletons. The biggest ten clones account for 9.5% to 15% of the sample.

The sequence joins TRBV12-5 to TRBJ1-2; tentative D gene TRBD1, with 5 bases matching. The TCR originated in an adult in good health. Material: peripheral blood, obtained on day 0 of MenACWY control vaccination. In nucleotide form, the sequence is TGTGCTAGTGGTCCATCGACAGTGCTCTATGGCTACACCTTC. Translated, it reads CASGPSTVLYGYTF.